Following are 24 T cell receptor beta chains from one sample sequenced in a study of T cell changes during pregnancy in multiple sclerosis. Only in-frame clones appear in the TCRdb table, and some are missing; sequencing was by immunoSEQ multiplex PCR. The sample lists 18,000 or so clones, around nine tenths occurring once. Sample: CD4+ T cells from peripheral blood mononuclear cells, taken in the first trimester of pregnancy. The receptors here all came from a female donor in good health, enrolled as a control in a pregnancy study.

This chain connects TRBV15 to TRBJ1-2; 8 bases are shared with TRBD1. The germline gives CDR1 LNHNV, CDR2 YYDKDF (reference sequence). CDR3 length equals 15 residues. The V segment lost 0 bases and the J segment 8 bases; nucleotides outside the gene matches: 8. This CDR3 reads CATSRESRGRLGYTF. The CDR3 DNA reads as TGTGCCACCAGCAGAGAATCCAGGGGGCGCCTCGGCTACACCTTC. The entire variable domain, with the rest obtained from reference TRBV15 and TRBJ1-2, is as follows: DAMVIQNPRYQVTQFGKPVTLSCSQTLNHNVMYWYQQKSSQAPKLLFHYYDKDFNNEADTPDNFQSRRPNTSFCFLDIRSPGLGDTAMYLCATSRESRGRLGYTFGSGTRLTVV.

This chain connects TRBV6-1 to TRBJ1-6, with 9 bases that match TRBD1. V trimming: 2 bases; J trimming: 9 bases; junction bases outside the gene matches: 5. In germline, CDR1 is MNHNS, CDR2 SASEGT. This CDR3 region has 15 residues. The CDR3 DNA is TGTGCCAGCAGTGAAAGGAGGACAGGGGTTTCACCCCTCCACTTT. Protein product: CASSERRTGVSPLHF.

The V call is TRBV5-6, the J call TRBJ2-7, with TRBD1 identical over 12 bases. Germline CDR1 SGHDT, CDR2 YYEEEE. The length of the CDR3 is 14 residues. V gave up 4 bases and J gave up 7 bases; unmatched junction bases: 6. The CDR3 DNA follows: TGTGCCAGCAGCCGGGACAGGGGGCAATGGGAGCAGTACTTC. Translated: CASSRDRGQWEQYF.

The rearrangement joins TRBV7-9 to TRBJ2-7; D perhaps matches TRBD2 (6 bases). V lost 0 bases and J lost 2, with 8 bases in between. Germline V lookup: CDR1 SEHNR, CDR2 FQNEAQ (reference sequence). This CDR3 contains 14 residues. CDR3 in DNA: TGTGCCAGCAGCTTAGCGGTAGCGGCCTACGAGCAGTACTTC. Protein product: CASSLAVAAYEQYF.

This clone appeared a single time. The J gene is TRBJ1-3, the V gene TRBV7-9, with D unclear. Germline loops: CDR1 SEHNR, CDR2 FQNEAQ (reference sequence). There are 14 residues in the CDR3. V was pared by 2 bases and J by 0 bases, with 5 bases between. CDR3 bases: TGTGCCAGCAGCTTACTCTTCTCTGGAAACACCATATATTTT. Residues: CASSLLFSGNTIYF.

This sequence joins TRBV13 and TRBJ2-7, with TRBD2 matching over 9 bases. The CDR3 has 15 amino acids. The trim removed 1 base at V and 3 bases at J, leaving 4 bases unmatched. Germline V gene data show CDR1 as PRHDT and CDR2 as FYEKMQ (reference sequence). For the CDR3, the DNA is TGTGCCAGCAGCTTAGCGCGGGAGGGCCTCTACGAGCAGTACTTC. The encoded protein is CASSLAREGLYEQYF.

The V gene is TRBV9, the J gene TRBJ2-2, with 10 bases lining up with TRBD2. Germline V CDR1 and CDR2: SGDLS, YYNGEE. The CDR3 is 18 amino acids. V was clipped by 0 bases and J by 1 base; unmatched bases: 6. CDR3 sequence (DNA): TGTGCCAGCAGCGTAGACCCTAGCGGGGGCCTGAACACCGGGGAGCTGTTTTTT. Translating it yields CASSVDPSGGLNTGELFF.

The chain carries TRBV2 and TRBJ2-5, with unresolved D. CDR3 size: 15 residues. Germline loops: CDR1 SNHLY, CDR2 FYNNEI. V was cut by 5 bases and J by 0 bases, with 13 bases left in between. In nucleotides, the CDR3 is TGTGCCAGCAGTTCCCAGACTGGCAACCAAGAGACCCAGTACTTC. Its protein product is CASSSQTGNQETQYF.

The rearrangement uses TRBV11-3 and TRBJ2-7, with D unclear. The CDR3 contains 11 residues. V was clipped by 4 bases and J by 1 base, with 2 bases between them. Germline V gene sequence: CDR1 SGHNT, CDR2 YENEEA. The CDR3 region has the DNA TGTGCCAGCAGCTCATCCTACGAGCAGTACTTC. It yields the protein CASSSSYEQYF. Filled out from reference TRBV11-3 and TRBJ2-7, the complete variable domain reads EAGVVQSPRYKIIEKKQPVAFWCNPISGHNTLYWYLQNLGQGPELLIRYENEEAVDDSQLPKDRFSAERLKGVDSTLKIQPAELGDSAVYLCASSSSYEQYFGPGTRLTVT.

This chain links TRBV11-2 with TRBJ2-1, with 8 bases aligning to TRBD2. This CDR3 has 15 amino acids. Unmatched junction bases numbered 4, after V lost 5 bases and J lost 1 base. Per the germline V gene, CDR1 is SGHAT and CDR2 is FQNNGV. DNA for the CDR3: TGTGCCAGCAGCCCGGGACTAGTATCCTACAATGAGCAGTTCTTC. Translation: CASSPGLVSYNEQFF.

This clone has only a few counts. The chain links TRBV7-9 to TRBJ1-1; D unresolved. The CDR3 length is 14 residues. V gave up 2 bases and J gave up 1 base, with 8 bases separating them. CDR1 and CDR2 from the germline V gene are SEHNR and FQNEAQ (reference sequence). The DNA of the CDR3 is TGTGCCAGCAGCTTAAGTTTACAGAACACTGAAGCTTTCTTT. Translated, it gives CASSLSLQNTEAFF.

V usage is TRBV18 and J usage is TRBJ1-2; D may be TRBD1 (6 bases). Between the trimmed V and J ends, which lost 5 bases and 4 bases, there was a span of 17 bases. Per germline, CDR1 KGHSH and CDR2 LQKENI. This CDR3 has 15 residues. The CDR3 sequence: CASSTLSDSPYGYTF. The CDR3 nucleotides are TGTGCCAGCTCAACCCTGTCGGACAGCCCCTATGGCTACACCTTC.

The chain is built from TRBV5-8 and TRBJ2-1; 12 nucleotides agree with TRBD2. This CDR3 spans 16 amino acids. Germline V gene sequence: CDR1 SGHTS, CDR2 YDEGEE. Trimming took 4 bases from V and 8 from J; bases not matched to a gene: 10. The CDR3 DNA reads TGTGCCAGCAGCGCTAGCGGGAGGGCCCTTAATGATGAGCAGTTCTTC. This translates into CASSASGRALNDEQFF.

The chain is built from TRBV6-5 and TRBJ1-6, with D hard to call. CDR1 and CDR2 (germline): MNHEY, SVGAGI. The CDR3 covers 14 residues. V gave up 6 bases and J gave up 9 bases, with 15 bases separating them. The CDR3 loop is CASRTFEGGSPLHF. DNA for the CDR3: TGTGCCAGCAGGACATTCGAGGGCGGTTCACCCCTCCACTTT.

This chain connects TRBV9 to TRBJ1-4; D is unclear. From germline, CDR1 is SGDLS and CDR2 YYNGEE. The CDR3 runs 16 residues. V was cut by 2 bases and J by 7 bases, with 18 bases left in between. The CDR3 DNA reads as TGTGCCAGCAGCGTTCTTGACGTCTCGTCAGGTGAAAAACTGTTTTTT. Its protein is CASSVLDVSSGEKLFF.

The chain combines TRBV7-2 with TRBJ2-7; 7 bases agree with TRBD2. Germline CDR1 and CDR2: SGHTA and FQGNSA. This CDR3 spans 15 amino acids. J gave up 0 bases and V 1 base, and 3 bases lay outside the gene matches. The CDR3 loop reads CASSLVAGPSYEQYF. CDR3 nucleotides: TGTGCCAGCAGCTTAGTAGCGGGCCCCTCCTACGAGCAGTACTTC. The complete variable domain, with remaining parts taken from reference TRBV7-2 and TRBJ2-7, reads GAGVSQSPSNKVTEKGKDVELRCDPISGHTALYWYRQSLGQGLEFLIYFQGNSAPDKSGLPSDRFSAERTGGSVSTLTIQRTQQEDSAVYLCASSLVAGPSYEQYFGPGTRLTVT.

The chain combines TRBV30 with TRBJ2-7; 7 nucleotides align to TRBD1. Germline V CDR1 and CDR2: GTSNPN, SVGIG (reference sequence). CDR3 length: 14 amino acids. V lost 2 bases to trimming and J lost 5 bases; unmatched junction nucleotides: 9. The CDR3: CAWSLPGQPHEQYF. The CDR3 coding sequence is TGTGCCTGGAGTTTACCGGGACAGCCCCACGAGCAGTACTTC. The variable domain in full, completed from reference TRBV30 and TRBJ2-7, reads SQTIHQWPATLVQPVGSPLSLECTVEGTSNPNLYWYRQAAGRGLQLLFYSVGIGQISSEVPQNLSASRPQDRQFILSSKKLLLSDSGFYLCAWSLPGQPHEQYFGPGTRLTVT.

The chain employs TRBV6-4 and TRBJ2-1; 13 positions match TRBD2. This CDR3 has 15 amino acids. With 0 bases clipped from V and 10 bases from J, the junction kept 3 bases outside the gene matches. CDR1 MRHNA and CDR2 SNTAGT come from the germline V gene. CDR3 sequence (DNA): TGTGCCAGCAGTGACTCGGGACTAGCGGGAACCGAGCAGTTCTTC. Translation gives CASSDSGLAGTEQFF.

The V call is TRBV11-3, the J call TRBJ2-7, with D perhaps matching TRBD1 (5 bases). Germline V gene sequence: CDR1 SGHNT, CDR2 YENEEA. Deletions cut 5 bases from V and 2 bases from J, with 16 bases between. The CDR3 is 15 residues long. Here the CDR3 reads CASSPYERQTYEQYF. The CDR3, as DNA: TGTGCCAGCAGCCCCTACGAACGACAGACCTACGAGCAGTACTTC. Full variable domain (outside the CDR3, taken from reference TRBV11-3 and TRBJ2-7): EAGVVQSPRYKIIEKKQPVAFWCNPISGHNTLYWYLQNLGQGPELLIRYENEEAVDDSQLPKDRFSAERLKGVDSTLKIQPAELGDSAVYLCASSPYERQTYEQYFGPGTRLTVT.

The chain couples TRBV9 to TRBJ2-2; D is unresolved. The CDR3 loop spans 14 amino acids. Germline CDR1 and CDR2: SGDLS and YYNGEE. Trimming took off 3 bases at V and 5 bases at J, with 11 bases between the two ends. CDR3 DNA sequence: TGTGCCAGCAGCGCCTACTCTAAAACCGGGGAGCTGTTTTTT. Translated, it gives CASSAYSKTGELFF.

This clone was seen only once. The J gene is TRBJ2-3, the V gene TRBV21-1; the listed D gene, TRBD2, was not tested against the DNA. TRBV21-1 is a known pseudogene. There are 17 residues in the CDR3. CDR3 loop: CASPEKRLALHPDTQYF. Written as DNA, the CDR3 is TGTGCCAGCCCCGAGAAAAGACTAGCCCTACACCCGGATACGCAGTATTTT.

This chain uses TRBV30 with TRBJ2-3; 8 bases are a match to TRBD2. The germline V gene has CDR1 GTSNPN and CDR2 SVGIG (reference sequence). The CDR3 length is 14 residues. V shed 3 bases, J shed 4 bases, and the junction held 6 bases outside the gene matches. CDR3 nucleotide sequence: TGTGCCTGGAGGTCGGGGGGGGCCCCAGATACGCAGTATTTT. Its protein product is CAWRSGGAPDTQYF.

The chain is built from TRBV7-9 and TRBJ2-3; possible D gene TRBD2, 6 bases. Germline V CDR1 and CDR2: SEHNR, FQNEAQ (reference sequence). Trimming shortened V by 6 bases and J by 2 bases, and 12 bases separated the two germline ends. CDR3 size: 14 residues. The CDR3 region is CASRAWDFTDTQYF. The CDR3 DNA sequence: TGTGCCAGCAGGGCATGGGACTTCACAGATACGCAGTATTTT.

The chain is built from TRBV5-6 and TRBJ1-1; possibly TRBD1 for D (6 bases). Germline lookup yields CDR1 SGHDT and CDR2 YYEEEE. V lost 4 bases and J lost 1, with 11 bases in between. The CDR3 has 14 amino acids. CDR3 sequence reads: CASSTRGGNTEAFF. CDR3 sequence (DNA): TGTGCCAGCAGCACTAGGGGGGGGAACACTGAAGCTTTCTTT.